Sequencing of this T cell receptor beta chain was carried out in a study of shared clonotypes between healthy human individuals. Study information: Ranging from 18 to 49 in age, donors were a couple of women and three men. Study-wide findings and caveats: Clonotype sharing among donors, it was expected, would be affected by sequencing depth.

As for this clone: Antigen: not known.

The DNA input per sorted-subset replicate PCR was roughly 0.2 ug, corresponding to some 27,000 T cell genomes. Using immunoSEQ multiplex PCR, the repertoire was profiled, and TCRdb retains in-frame clones only, with some absent. The sample records roughly 2.4 million clones, 95% being singletons. Healthy HIV-negative adults without recent acute infections or vaccinations served as donors. The receptor was derived from a man aged 18 to 29 in good health. The sample taken for sequencing was naive CD4+ T cells sorted from blood. Subset specified: CD45RA+ positively selected.

The CDR3 DNA is TGTGCCACGACCAAGGACTACTATGGCTACACCTTC. Its protein is CATTKDYYGYTF. J is TRBJ1-2 and V is TRBV10-3; D ambiguous. CDR1 and CDR2 (germline): ENHRY, SYGVKD. With 10 bases removed from V and 3 bases from J, the gap between germline ends came to 12 bases. This CDR3 spans 12 amino acids.